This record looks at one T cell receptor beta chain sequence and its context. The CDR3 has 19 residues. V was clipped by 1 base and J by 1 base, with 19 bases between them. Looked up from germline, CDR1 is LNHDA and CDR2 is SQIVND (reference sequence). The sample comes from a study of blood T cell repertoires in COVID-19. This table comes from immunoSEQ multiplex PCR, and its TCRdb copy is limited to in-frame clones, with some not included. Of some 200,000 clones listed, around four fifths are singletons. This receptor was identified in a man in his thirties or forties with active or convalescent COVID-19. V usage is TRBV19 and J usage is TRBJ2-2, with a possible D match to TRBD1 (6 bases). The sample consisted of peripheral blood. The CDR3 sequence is CASSIASYREEWNTGELFF. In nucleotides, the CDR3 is TGTGCCAGTAGTATAGCCTCCTACAGGGAAGAGTGGAACACCGGGGAGCTGTTTTTT.